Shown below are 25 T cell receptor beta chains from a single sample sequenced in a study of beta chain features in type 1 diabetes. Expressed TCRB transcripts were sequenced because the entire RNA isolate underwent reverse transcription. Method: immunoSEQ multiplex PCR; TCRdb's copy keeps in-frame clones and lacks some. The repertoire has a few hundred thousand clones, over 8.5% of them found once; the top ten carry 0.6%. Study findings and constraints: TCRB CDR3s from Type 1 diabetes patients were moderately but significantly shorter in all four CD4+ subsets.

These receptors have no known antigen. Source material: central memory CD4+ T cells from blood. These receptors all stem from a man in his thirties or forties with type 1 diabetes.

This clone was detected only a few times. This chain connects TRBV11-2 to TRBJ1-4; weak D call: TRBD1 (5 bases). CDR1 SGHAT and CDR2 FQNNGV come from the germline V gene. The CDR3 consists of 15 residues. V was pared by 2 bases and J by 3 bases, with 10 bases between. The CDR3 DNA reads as TGTGCCAGCAGCTTACAAGTACAGGCTAATGAAAAACTGTTTTTT. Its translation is CASSLQVQANEKLFF.

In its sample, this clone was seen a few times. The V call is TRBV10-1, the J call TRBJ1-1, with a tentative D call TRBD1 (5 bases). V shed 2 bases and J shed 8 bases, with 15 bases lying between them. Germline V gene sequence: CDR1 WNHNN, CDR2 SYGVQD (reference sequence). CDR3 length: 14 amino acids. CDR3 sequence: CASSEITAGNEAFF. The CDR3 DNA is TGCGCCAGCAGTGAGATTACGGCAGGGAACGAAGCTTTCTTT.

DNA of the CDR3: TGTGCCAGCAGCCGACTAGCGGGGCTTAGCACAGATACGCAGTATTTT. Translation gives CASSRLAGLSTDTQYF. This rearrangement joins TRBV7-2 to TRBJ2-3, with 11 bases lining up with TRBD2. Germline V lookup: CDR1 SGHTA, CDR2 FQGNSA. With 5 bases clipped from V and 0 bases from J, the junction kept 4 bases outside the gene matches. The CDR3 extends over 16 amino acids.

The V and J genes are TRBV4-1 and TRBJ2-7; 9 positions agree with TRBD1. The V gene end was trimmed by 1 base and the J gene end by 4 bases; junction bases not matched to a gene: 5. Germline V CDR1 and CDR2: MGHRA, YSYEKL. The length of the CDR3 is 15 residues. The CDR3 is CASSQGRQGVYEQYF. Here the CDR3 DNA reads TGCGCCAGCAGCCAAGGGAGACAGGGGGTATACGAGCAGTACTTC.

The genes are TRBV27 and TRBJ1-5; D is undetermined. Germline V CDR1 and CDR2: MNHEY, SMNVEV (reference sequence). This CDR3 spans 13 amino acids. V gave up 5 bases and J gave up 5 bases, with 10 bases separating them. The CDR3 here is CASSAGLYQPQHF. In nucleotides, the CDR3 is TGTGCCAGCAGTGCGGGCCTCTATCAGCCCCAGCATTTT.

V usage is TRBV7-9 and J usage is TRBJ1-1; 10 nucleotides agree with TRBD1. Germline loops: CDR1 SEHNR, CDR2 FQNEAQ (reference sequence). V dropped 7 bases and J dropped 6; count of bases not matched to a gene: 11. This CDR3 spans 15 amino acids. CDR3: CASNFRDRGFSEAFF. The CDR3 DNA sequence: TGTGCCAGCAACTTTCGGGACAGGGGTTTCTCTGAAGCTTTCTTT.

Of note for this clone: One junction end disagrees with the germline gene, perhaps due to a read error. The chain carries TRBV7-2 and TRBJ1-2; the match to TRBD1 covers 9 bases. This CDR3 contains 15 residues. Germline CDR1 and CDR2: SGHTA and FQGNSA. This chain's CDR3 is CASSLTTGGNHGYTF. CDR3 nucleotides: TGTGCCAGCAGCTTAACGACAGGGGGTAACCATGGCTACACCTTC. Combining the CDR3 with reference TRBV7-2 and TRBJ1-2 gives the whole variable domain GAGVSQSPSNKVTEKGKDVELRCDPISGHTALYWYRQSLGQGLEFLIYFQGNSAPDKSGLPSDRFSAERTGGSVSTLTIQRTQQEDSAVYLCASSLTTGGNHGYTFGSGTRLTVV.

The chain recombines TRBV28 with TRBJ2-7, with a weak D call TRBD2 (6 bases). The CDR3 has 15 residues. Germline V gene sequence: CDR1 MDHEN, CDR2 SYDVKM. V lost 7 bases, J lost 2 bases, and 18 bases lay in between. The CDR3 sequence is CASTFGGSGTYEQYF. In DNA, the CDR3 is TGTGCCAGCACTTTCGGTGGTAGCGGAACCTACGAGCAGTACTTC.

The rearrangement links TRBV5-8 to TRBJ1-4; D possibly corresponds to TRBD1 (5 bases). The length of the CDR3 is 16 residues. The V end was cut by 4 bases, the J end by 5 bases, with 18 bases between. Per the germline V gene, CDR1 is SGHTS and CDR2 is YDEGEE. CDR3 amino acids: CASSPQARGPNEKLFF. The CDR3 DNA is TGTGCCAGCAGCCCACAGGCCCGAGGGCCGAATGAAAAACTGTTTTTT.

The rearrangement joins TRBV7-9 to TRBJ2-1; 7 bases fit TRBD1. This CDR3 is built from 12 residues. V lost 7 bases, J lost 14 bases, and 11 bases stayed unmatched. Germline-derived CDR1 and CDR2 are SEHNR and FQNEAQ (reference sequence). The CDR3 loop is CASNYEGAGKFF. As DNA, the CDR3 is TGTGCCAGCAACTACGAGGGGGCTGGAAAGTTCTTC.

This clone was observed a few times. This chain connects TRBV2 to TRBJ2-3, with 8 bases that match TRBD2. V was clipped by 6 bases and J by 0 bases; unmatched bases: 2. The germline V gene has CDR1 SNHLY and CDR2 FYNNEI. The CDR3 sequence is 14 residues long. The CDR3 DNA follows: TGTGCCAGCAGAGAGCGGGGGAGCACAGATACGCAGTATTTT. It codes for CASRERGSTDTQYF.

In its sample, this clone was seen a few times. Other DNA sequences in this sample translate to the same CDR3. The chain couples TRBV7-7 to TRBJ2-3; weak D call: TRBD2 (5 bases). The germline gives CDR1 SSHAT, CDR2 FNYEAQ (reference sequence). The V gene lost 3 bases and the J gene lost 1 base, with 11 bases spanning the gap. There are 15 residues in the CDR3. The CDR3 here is CASSFSSGGTDTQYF. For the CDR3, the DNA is TGTGCCAGCAGCTTTAGCAGCGGAGGCACAGATACGCAGTATTTT.

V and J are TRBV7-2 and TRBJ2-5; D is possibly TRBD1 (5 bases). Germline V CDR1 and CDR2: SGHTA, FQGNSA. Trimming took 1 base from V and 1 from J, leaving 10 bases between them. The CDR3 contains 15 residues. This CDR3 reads CASSLVTAFQETQYF. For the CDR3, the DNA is TGTGCCAGCAGCTTAGTGACAGCCTTCCAAGAGACCCAGTACTTC.

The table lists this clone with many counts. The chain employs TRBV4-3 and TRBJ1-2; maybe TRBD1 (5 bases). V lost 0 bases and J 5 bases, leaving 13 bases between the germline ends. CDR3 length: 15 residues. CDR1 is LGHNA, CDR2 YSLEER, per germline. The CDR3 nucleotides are TGCGCCAGCAGCCAAGAGAAGGGGATCGGGTATGGCTACACCTTC. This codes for CASSQEKGIGYGYTF.

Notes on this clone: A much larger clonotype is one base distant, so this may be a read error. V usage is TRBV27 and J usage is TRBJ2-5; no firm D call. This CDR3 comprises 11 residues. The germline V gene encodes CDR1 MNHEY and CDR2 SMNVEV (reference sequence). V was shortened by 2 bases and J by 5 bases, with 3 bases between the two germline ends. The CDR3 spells CASSLRETQYF. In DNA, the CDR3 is TGTGCCAGCAGTTTAAGGGAGACCCAGTACTTC.

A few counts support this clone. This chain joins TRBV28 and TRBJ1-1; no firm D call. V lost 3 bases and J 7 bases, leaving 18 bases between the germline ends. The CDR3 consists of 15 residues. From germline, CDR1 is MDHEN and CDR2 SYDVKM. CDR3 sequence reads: CASSLSQAFKVEAFF. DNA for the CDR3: TGTGCCAGCAGTTTGAGTCAGGCATTTAAGGTTGAAGCTTTCTTT.

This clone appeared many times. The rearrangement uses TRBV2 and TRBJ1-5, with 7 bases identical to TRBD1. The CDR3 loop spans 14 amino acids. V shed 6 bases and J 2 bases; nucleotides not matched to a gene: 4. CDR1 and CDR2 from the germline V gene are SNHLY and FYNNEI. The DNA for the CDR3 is TGTGCCAGCAGGGACAGGAGCCGCAATCAGCCCCAGCATTTT. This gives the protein CASRDRSRNQPQHF.

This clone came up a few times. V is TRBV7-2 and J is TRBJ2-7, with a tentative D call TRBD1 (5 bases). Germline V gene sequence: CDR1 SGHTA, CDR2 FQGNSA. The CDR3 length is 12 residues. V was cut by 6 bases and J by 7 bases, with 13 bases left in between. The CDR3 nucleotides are TGTGCCAGCAGTCCAGGGCCGTGGGAGCAGTACTTC. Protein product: CASSPGPWEQYF.

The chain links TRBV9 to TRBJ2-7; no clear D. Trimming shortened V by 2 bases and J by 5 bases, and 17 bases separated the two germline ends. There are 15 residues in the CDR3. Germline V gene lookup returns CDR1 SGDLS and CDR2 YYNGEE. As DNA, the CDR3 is TGTGCCAGCAGCGTTAAGGGTTCAGGTAGCCACGAGCAGTACTTC. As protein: CASSVKGSGSHEQYF.

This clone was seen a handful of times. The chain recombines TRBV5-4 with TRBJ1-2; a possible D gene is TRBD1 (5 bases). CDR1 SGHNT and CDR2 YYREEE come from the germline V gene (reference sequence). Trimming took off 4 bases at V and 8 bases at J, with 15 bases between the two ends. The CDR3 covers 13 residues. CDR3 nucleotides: TGTGCCAGCAGCCGCTCGGACGGGGCAGGCTACACCTTC. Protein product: CASSRSDGAGYTF.

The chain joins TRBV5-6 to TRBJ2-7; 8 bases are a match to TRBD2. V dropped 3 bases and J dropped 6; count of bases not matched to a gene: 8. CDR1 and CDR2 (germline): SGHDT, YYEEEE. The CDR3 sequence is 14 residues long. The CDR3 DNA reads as TGTGCCAGCAGCTCTATTGCGGGAGGCCCCGAGCAGTACTTC. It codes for CASSSIAGGPEQYF.

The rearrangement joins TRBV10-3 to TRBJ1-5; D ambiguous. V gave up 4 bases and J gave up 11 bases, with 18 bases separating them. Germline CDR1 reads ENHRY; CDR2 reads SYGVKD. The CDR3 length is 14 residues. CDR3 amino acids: CAISGRESREAQHF. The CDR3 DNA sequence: TGTGCCATCAGTGGGAGGGAGTCCCGGGAAGCCCAGCATTTT.

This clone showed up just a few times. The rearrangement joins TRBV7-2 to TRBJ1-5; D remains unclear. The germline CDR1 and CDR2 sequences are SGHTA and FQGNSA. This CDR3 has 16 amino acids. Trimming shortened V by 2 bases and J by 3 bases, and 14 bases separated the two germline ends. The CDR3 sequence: CASSLYGSSDNQPQHF. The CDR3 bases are TGTGCCAGCAGCTTATATGGCAGTAGCGACAATCAGCCCCAGCATTTT.

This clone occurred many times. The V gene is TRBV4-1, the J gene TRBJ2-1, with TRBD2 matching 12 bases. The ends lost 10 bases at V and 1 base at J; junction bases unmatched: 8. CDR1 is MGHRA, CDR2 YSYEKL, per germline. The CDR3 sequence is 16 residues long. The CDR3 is CATAPSGRGSYNEQFF. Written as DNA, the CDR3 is TGCGCCACGGCACCTAGCGGGAGGGGTTCCTACAATGAGCAGTTCTTC.

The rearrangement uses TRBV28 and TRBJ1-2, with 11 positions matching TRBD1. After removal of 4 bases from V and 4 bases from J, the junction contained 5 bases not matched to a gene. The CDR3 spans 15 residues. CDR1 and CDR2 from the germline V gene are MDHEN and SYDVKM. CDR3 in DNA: TGTGCCAGCAGTTCCGGACAGGGGGCGATCTATGGCTACACCTTC. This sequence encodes CASSSGQGAIYGYTF.